The entry below gives a single TCR beta chain sequence along with its context. The antigen is undetermined. This sample stems from a study of T cell responses to AZD1222 COVID-19 vaccine. General study results and limits: After the peak T cell response, and only then, were repertoires sampled. It should be noted that donors were predominantly white British and more often female, and clonal diversity was possibly underestimated. There were vaccine-associated CD4 TCRs across spike, dominant at 160-218 and 743-854. The study reported that nearly half of spike-specific TCRs target unmutated variant regions.

Using immunoSEQ multiplex PCR, the repertoire was profiled, and TCRdb retains in-frame clones only, with some absent. Among 100,000 to 150,000 clones, about nine tenths were seen once, and the ten largest hold 7.6%. This CDR3 is built from 15 residues. The germline V gene has CDR1 DFQATT and CDR2 SNEGSKA (reference sequence). V lost 3 bases and J lost 1; bases outside the gene matches: 7. The receptor was isolated from an adult in good health. J is TRBJ2-3 and V is TRBV20-1; 7 bases agree with TRBD2. The input for sequencing was peripheral blood, taken on day 0 of AZD1222 vaccination. The chain's CDR3 is CSASWPSGGTDTQYF. CDR3 DNA sequence: TGCAGTGCTAGTTGGCCCAGCGGGGGCACAGATACGCAGTATTTT.